This TCR beta chain appears in the sequencing data of a study of blood T cell repertoires in COVID-19. Study-wide context: Spain, Italy and the United States supplied samples that represented acute and convalescent COVID-19. The cDNA or gDNA used as material had been derived from T cells, B-cell-depleted T cells, or PBMCs.

This table comes from immunoSEQ multiplex PCR, and its TCRdb copy is limited to in-frame clones, with some not included. Here the sample spans fewer than 250,000 clones, 83% being singletons. The count of this clone is one. In assigning cohorts, the study relied on participant-reported clinical history. Within the 2 weeks before study entry, each person in the exposed group met a COVID-19 case. The CDR3 consists of 15 residues. V was shortened by 6 bases and J by 0 bases, with 12 bases between the two germline ends. The V gene's germline CDR1 is MNHEY and CDR2 SMNVEV (reference sequence). Sequencing was done on a sample of PBMCs or T cells enriched from blood (not recorded which). The clonotype originates from a woman in her 50s who had been exposed to COVID-19. The chain uses TRBV27 and TRBJ2-1; D perhaps matches TRBD2 (6 bases). CDR3 protein: CASRWDFGSYNEQFF. DNA for the CDR3: TGTGCCAGCAGATGGGACTTTGGCTCCTACAATGAGCAGTTCTTC.